The rows below give T cell receptor beta chains drawn from one sample of a study of blood T cell repertoires in COVID-19. Assay used: immunoSEQ multiplex PCR; TCRdb lists only in-frame clones, some missing. The data contain tens of thousands of clones, 75% to 90% of them seen just once; the ten biggest clones take up 9.5% to 12%. Sample: peripheral blood. The origin of the receptors is a human donor in a cohort sampled during active COVID-19. Both conserved end residues are part of each CDR3. A D gene is named only where the DNA matches it firmly. Clone size is stated in some rows and not others, as once, few, many or a class when expanded.

size	V	J	D	CDR3
-	TRBV4-2	TRBJ2-6	TRBD2	CASSLRSGTSGTGANVLTF
once	TRBV18	TRBJ1-1	TRBD1	CASSPGQGVTEAFF
-	TRBV7-6	TRBJ1-1	-	CASSVTEMNTEAFF
-	TRBV5-1	TRBJ1-1	-	CASSETVNTEAFF
few	TRBV7-8	TRBJ1-2	-	CASSQTGYGYTF
-	TRBV18	TRBJ1-1	-	CASSPEQGSMNTEAFF
-	TRBV11-1	TRBJ1-1	-	CASSAQGNTEAFF
-	TRBV6-6	TRBJ2-7	TRBD1	CASSPGTESYEQYF
-	TRBV2	TRBJ2-1	-	CASSGSSYNEQFF
-	TRBV28	TRBJ1-3	TRBD1	CASRPAGGLGNTIYF
-	TRBV18	TRBJ2-3	-	CASSPPRTRQSTDTQYF
-	TRBV9	TRBJ2-5	-	CASSAWTGQETQYF
few	TRBV18	TRBJ1-5	-	CASSPSLGQGEANQPQHF
-	TRBV2	TRBJ2-3	TRBD2	CASSRAGADTQYF
-	TRBV21-1	TRBJ1-3	-	CASSKALVPYSGNTIYF
-	TRBV28	TRBJ2-7	-	CASKSRFYEQYF
-	TRBV5-1	TRBJ2-7	TRBD1	CASSLEGGQGDETPQYF
-	TRBV29-1	TRBJ2-5	TRBD2	CSAGHWGGSQETQYF
-	TRBV4-3	TRBJ1-4	-	CASSQEVLGGATNEKLFF
-	TRBV2	TRBJ2-7	TRBD1	CASSESVTGDEQYF
-	TRBV6-2/TRBV6-3	TRBJ1-6	TRBD1	CASSENRDRGSPLHF
-	TRBV4-2	TRBJ1-5	-	CASSQERTLEPQHF
-	TRBV6-5	TRBJ1-2	TRBD1	CASSPGQGGGYGYTF
-	TRBV4-3	TRBJ1-5	-	CASSQDFITGGTQPQHF
-	TRBV4-1	TRBJ1-5	-	CASSQEGGVPNQPQHF
-	TRBV6-5	TRBJ2-1	TRBD2	CASLTSGGYNEQFF
few	TRBV6-6	TRBJ2-2	TRBD1	CASSGTGVTNTGELFF
once	TRBV3-1/TRBV3-2	TRBJ2-6	-	CASSPSGIGANVLTF
once	TRBV4-2	TRBJ2-7	TRBD1	CASSQEETGATYEQYF
-	TRBV10-3	TRBJ1-4	TRBD1	CAISSGTGDIGNEKLFF
few	TRBV28	TRBJ1-1	-	CASSLSGHQNTEAFF
-	TRBV7-9	TRBJ1-3	-	CASSLVQGVVSGNTIYF
-	TRBV20-1	TRBJ2-7	TRBD2	CSAGVSGEGYEQYF
-	TRBV18	TRBJ2-3	-	CASSPPMRLYTDTQYF
-	TRBV28	TRBJ2-7	TRBD1	CASRLQGAHEQYF
many	TRBV7-2	TRBJ2-6	-	CASSLGRLGRSGANVLTF
-	TRBV11-2	TRBJ2-1	-	CASSFTGSNEQFF
-	TRBV7-9	TRBJ2-1	TRBD2	CASSLPRGGRDEQFF
-	TRBV4-3	TRBJ1-4	TRBD1	CASSQTTGNNEKLFF
once	TRBV6-5	TRBJ2-7	-	CASSYSQAYSYEQYF
-	TRBV3-1/TRBV3-2	TRBJ1-1	-	CASSQLGGGSTEAFF
once	TRBV2	TRBJ2-1	TRBD1	CASSDGQGGYNEQFF
-	TRBV6-5	TRBJ2-6	TRBD1	CASRTGAGGANVLTF
once	TRBV5-4	TRBJ2-7	TRBD1	CASSRGRANQVYEQYF
once	TRBV11-1	TRBJ1-3	TRBD1	CASSLQGDSGNTIYF
-	TRBV5-1	TRBJ1-1	TRBD1	CASSLGTGAGTEAFF
-	TRBV6-1	TRBJ1-4	TRBD1	CASSESQGAGEKLFF
-	TRBV28	TRBJ1-5	TRBD1	CASSGADVTGPTKDQPQHF
-	TRBV5-1	TRBJ2-2	-	CASSPGGTTNTGELFF
-	TRBV10-3	TRBJ1-6	TRBD1	CAISGTHGQGGAGNSPLHF
few	TRBV4-2	TRBJ1-5	TRBD1	CASSLKGANQPQHF
-	TRBV28	TRBJ1-2	TRBD1	CASSTTGTEGPFF
-	TRBV2	TRBJ1-3	-	CASKAGPAGNTIYF